This is a list of T cell receptor beta chains from one sample in a study of blood T cell repertoires in COVID-19. Repertoires were generated with immunoSEQ multiplex PCR, while TCRdb's copy carries only in-frame clones and drops some. The profile covers some 280,000 clones, with 85% appearing a single time and about 4% taken by the ten largest. Sequenced sample: peripheral blood. These receptors originate from a woman between 45 and 60 years old with active or convalescent COVID-19. Both conserved end residues are part of each CDR3. Each record gives: J gene, V gene, D gene, clone size, CDR3 protein, CDR3 DNA. The D gene is left open where the match is weak. The size field is filled for only some rows; it gives once, few, many or a size class.

J gene: TRBJ2-7
V gene: TRBV5-1
D gene: NA
clone size: NA
CDR3 protein: CASSSTGSSYEQYF
CDR3 DNA: TGCGCCAGCAGCTCGACAGGTTCGTCCTACGAGCAGTACTTC

J gene: TRBJ2-7
V gene: TRBV28
D gene: NA
clone size: NA
CDR3 protein: CASSLFGGMSSYEQYF
CDR3 DNA: TGTGCCAGCAGTTTATTTGGCGGAATGAGCTCCTACGAGCAGTACTTC

J gene: TRBJ2-6
V gene: TRBV5-1
D gene: TRBD2
clone size: NA
CDR3 protein: CASSLEGTSSGANVLTF
CDR3 DNA: TGCGCCAGCAGCTTGGAGGGGACTAGCTCTGGGGCCAACGTCCTGACTTTC

J gene: TRBJ2-4
V gene: TRBV1
D gene: NA
clone size: NA
CDR3 protein: CTSSQEIDRVTRDF
CDR3 DNA: TGCACCAGCAGCCAAGAGATCGACAGGGTAACACGGGACTTC

J gene: TRBJ1-5
V gene: TRBV7-9
D gene: TRBD1
clone size: NA
CDR3 protein: CASSPQGGTGQPQHF
CDR3 DNA: TGTGCCAGCAGCCCGCAGGGGGGCACGGGCCAGCCCCAGCATTTT

J gene: TRBJ1-2
V gene: TRBV6-5
D gene: NA
clone size: NA
CDR3 protein: CASSYGSGREGGYTF
CDR3 DNA: TGTGCCAGCAGTTACGGGTCGGGCAGGGAGGGAGGCTACACCTTC

J gene: TRBJ1-1
V gene: TRBV30
D gene: NA
clone size: few
CDR3 protein: CAWAREGTEAFF
CDR3 DNA: TGTGCCTGGGCCAGGGAAGGTACTGAAGCTTTCTTT

J gene: TRBJ2-7
V gene: TRBV18
D gene: TRBD1
clone size: NA
CDR3 protein: CASPPRQLSLLGQGRDEQYF
CDR3 DNA: TGTGCCAGCCCACCTCGCCAACTCTCTCTTTTGGGACAGGGTCGGGATGAGCAGTACTTC

J gene: TRBJ1-5
V gene: TRBV6-1
D gene: NA
clone size: NA
CDR3 protein: CASSEWGGGNSNQPQHF
CDR3 DNA: TGTGCCAGCAGTGAATGGGGGGGAGGGAATAGCAATCAGCCCCAGCATTTT

J gene: TRBJ1-2
V gene: TRBV19
D gene: NA
clone size: NA
CDR3 protein: CASSRKQGSGNYGYTF
CDR3 DNA: TGTGCCAGTAGTCGCAAACAGGGATCAGGGAACTATGGCTACACCTTC

J gene: TRBJ2-5
V gene: TRBV5-6
D gene: TRBD2
clone size: NA
CDR3 protein: CASSPWATSADRETQYF
CDR3 DNA: TGTGCCAGCAGCCCGTGGGCGACTAGCGCCGATAGGGAGACCCAGTACTTC

J gene: TRBJ2-7
V gene: TRBV7-3
D gene: TRBD1
clone size: NA
CDR3 protein: CASSPGQGREQYF
CDR3 DNA: TGTGCCAGCAGCCCCGGACAGGGAAGGGAGCAGTACTTC

J gene: TRBJ2-6
V gene: TRBV27
D gene: NA
clone size: NA
CDR3 protein: CASSLWGGATTGANVLTF
CDR3 DNA: TGTGCCAGCAGTTTATGGGGGGGGGCGACAACTGGGGCCAACGTCCTGACTTTC

J gene: TRBJ2-7
V gene: TRBV2
D gene: TRBD2
clone size: NA
CDR3 protein: CASSEGLAIYEQYF
CDR3 DNA: TGTGCCAGCAGTGAAGGACTAGCGATCTACGAGCAGTACTTC

J gene: TRBJ2-7
V gene: TRBV4-1
D gene: NA
clone size: NA
CDR3 protein: CASSRARTQNYEQYF
CDR3 DNA: TGCGCCAGCAGCCGGGCGAGGACACAAAACTACGAGCAGTACTTC

J gene: TRBJ1-1
V gene: TRBV6-5
D gene: NA
clone size: NA
CDR3 protein: CASSSNLGTEAFF
CDR3 DNA: TGTGCCAGCAGTTCTAATCTCGGGACAGAAGCTTTCTTT

J gene: TRBJ1-1
V gene: TRBV7-2
D gene: TRBD1
clone size: NA
CDR3 protein: CASSPTGVGTEAFF
CDR3 DNA: TGTGCCAGCAGCCCCACAGGGGTTGGGACTGAAGCTTTCTTT

J gene: TRBJ2-7
V gene: TRBV7-9
D gene: NA
clone size: NA
CDR3 protein: CASASRGLTYEQYF
CDR3 DNA: TGTGCCAGTGCCTCCCGGGGACTGACCTACGAGCAGTACTTC

J gene: TRBJ2-3
V gene: TRBV3-1/TRBV3-2
D gene: NA
clone size: NA
CDR3 protein: CASSPRSRGRTADTQYF
CDR3 DNA: TGTGCCAGCAGCCCAAGATCTAGGGGGAGAACCGCAGATACGCAGTATTTT

J gene: TRBJ1-1
V gene: TRBV23-1
D gene: NA
clone size: NA
CDR3 protein: CASSSGGGLWTEAFF
CDR3 DNA: TGCGCCAGCAGTTCCGGGGGTGGACTGTGGACTGAAGCTTTCTTT

J gene: TRBJ2-6
V gene: TRBV7-8
D gene: NA
clone size: NA
CDR3 protein: CASSPPEVSGANVLTF
CDR3 DNA: TGTGCCAGCAGCCCCCCGGAGGTCTCTGGGGCCAACGTCCTGACTTTC

J gene: TRBJ2-7
V gene: TRBV28
D gene: NA
clone size: NA
CDR3 protein: CASRGPGGREQYF
CDR3 DNA: TGTGCCAGCAGGGGTCCCGGAGGACGGGAGCAGTACTTC

J gene: TRBJ2-1
V gene: TRBV14
D gene: TRBD1
clone size: NA
CDR3 protein: CASSPTRQGEQFF
CDR3 DNA: TGTGCCAGCAGCCCAACTCGACAGGGAGAGCAGTTCTTC

J gene: TRBJ2-2
V gene: TRBV5-6
D gene: TRBD1
clone size: few
CDR3 protein: CASSLLDRTDTGELFF
CDR3 DNA: TGTGCCAGCAGCTTACTGGACAGGACTGACACCGGGGAGCTGTTTTTT

J gene: TRBJ2-2
V gene: TRBV10-3
D gene: TRBD2
clone size: NA
CDR3 protein: CAISELLAGANTGELFF
CDR3 DNA: TGTGCCATCAGTGAGCTACTAGCGGGAGCGAACACCGGGGAGCTGTTTTTT

J gene: TRBJ2-3
V gene: TRBV6-4
D gene: NA
clone size: once
CDR3 protein: CASSVDSEDTQYF
CDR3 DNA: TGTGCCAGCAGCGTCGACTCGGAGGATACGCAGTATTTT

J gene: TRBJ1-1
V gene: TRBV6-5
D gene: NA
clone size: NA
CDR3 protein: CASSTGWTEAFF
CDR3 DNA: TGTGCCAGCAGCACAGGGTGGACTGAAGCTTTCTTT

J gene: TRBJ1-5
V gene: TRBV24-1
D gene: TRBD1
clone size: NA
CDR3 protein: CATSDWDRRRGPQPQHF
CDR3 DNA: TGTGCCACCAGTGATTGGGACCGGCGCAGGGGGCCTCAGCCCCAGCATTTT

J gene: TRBJ1-1
V gene: TRBV27
D gene: NA
clone size: NA
CDR3 protein: CASSLGSNTEAFF
CDR3 DNA: TGTGCCAGCAGTTTAGGCAGTAACACTGAAGCTTTCTTT

J gene: TRBJ1-1
V gene: TRBV27
D gene: NA
clone size: NA
CDR3 protein: CASSLWTDTEAFF
CDR3 DNA: TGTGCCAGCAGTCTATGGACAGACACTGAAGCTTTCTTT

J gene: TRBJ2-5
V gene: TRBV10-3
D gene: TRBD2
clone size: NA
CDR3 protein: CAISQTSGMSETQYF
CDR3 DNA: TGTGCCATCTCCCAGACTAGCGGGATGTCGGAGACCCAGTACTTC

J gene: TRBJ1-2
V gene: TRBV12-3/TRBV12-4
D gene: NA
clone size: NA
CDR3 protein: CASSLDSLYGYTF
CDR3 DNA: TGTGCCAGCAGCCTTGACAGTCTCTATGGCTACACCTTC